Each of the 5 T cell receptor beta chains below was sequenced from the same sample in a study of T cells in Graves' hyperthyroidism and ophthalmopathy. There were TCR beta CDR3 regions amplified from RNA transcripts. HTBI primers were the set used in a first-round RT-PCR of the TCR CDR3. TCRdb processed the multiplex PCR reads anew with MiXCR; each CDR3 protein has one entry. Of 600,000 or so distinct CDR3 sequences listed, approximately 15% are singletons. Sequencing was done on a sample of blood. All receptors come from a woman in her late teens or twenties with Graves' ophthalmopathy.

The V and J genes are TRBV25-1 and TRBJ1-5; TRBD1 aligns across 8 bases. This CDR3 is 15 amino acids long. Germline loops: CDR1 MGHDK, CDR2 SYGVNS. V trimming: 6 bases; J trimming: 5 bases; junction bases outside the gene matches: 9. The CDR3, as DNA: TGTGCCAGCAGGATTGACAGGGGTAAGGATCAGCCCCAGCATTTT. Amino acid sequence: CASRIDRGKDQPQHF.

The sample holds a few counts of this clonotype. CDR3 sequence (DNA): TGTGCCAGCCTACTGCGCCGGACTAGCGGGACCGGCGGGGAGCTGTTTTTT. This translates into CASLLRRTSGTGGELFF. The chain links TRBV2 to TRBJ2-2; 12 bases fit TRBD2. Germline V gene sequence: CDR1 SNHLY, CDR2 FYNNEI. The CDR3 extends over 17 amino acids. The ends lost 8 bases at V and 7 bases at J; junction bases unmatched: 14.

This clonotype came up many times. The CDR3 sequence: CASSLVGVGTDTQYF. CDR3 in DNA: TGTGCCAGCAGCTTAGTAGGGGTTGGGACAGATACGCAGTATTTT. The chain uses TRBV11-2 and TRBJ2-3; D is possibly TRBD1 (5 bases). CDR3 length: 15 amino acids. V gave up 1 base and J gave up 3 bases, with 11 bases separating them. From germline, CDR1 is SGHAT and CDR2 FQNNGV.

CDR3: CASSRPGQGAFYEQYF. In DNA form, the CDR3 reads TGTGCCAGCTCTCGTCCGGGACAGGGGGCGTTCTACGAGCAGTACTTC. The chain has TRBV18 and TRBJ2-7; TRBD1 matches 12 bases. The V gene's germline CDR1 is KGHSH and CDR2 LQKENI. V dropped 6 bases and J dropped 3; count of bases not matched to a gene: 9. The CDR3 is made up of 16 amino acids. The full variable domain, its missing parts supplied by reference TRBV18 and TRBJ2-7, is NAGVMQNPRHLVRRRGQEARLRCSPMKGHSHVYWYRQLPEEGLKFMVYLQKENIIDESGMPKERFSAEFPKEGPSILRIQQVVRGDSAAYFCASSRPGQGAFYEQYFGPGTRLTVT.

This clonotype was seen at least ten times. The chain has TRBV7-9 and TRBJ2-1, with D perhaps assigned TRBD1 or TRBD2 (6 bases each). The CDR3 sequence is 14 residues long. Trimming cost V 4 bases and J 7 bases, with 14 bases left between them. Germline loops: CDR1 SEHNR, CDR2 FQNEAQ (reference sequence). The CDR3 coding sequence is TGTGCCAGCAGCTCACCGGGGGCAGGAAATGAGCAGTTCTTC. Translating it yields CASSSPGAGNEQFF.